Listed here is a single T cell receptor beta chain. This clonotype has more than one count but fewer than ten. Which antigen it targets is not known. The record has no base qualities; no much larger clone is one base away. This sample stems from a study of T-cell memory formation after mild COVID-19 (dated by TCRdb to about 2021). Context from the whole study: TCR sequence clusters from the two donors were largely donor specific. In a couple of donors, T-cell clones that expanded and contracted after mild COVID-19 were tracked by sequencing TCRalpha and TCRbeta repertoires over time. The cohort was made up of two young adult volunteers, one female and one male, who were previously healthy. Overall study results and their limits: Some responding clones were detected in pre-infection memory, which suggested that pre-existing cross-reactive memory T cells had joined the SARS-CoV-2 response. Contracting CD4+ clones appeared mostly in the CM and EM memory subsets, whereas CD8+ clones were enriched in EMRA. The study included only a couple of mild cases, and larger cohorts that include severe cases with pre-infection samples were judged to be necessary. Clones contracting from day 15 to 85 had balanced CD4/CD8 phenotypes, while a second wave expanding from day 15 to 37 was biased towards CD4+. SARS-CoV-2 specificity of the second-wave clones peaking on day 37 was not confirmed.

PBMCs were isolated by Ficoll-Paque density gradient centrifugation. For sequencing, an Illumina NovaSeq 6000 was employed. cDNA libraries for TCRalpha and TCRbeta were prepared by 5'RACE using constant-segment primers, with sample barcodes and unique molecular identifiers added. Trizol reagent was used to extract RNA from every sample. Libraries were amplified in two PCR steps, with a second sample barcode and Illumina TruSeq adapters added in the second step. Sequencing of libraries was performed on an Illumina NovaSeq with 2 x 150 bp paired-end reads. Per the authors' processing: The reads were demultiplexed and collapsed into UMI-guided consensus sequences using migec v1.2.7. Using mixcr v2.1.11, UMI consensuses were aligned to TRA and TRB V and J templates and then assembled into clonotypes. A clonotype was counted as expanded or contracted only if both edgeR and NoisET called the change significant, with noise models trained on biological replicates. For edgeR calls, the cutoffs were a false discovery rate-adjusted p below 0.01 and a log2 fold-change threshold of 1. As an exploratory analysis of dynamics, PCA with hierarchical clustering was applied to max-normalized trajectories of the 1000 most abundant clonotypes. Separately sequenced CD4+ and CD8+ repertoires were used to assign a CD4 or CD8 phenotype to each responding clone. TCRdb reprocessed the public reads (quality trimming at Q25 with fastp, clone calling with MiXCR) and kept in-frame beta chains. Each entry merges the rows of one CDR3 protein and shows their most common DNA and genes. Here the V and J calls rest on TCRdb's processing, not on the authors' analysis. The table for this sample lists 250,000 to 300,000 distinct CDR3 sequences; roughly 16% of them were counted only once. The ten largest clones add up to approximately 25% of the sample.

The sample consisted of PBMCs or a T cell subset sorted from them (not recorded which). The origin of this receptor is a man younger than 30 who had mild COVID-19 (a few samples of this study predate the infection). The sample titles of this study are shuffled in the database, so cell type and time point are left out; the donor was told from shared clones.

Here is the DNA: TGTGCCAGCACCGCCAGGGGGACAGATACGCAGTATTTT. This codes for CASTARGTDTQYF. The rearrangement combines TRBV12-3 or TRBV12-4 with TRBJ2-3; TRBD1 matches 7 bases in the middle. V is cut back by 7 bases and J by 3 bases, with 4 bases in the junction unmatched. CDR3 length: 13 amino acids, cysteine to phenylalanine. The DNA shown is the 39-base CDR3, in frame from base 1.